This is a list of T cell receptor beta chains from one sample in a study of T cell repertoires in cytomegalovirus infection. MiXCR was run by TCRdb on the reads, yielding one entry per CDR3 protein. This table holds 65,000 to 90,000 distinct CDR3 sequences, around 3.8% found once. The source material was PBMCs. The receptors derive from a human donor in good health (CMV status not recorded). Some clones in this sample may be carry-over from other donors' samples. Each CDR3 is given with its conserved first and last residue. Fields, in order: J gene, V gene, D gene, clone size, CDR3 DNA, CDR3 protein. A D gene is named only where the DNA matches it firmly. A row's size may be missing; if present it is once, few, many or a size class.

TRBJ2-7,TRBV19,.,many,TGTGCCACCCGGACAGACGGATTCTCCTACGAGCAGTACTTC,CATRTDGFSYEQYF
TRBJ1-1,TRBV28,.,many,TGTGCCAGCAGTTCAGGACAGCTAGCTGAAGCTTTCTTT,CASSSGQLAEAFF
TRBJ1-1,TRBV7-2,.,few,TGTGCCAGCAGGATTAAGGATCACACTGAAGCTTTCTTT,CASRIKDHTEAFF
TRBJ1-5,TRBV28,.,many,TGTGCCAGCAGTTTACCAGGGGATCAGCCCCAGCATTTT,CASSLPGDQPQHF
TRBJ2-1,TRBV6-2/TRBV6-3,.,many,TGTGCCAGCAGTTACCTTAGCGCGTTCAATGAGCAGTTCTTC,CASSYLSAFNEQFF
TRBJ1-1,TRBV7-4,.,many,TGTGCCAGCAGCTTGATTGGAACTGAAGCTTTCTTT,CASSLIGTEAFF
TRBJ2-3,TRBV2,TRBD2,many,TGTGCCAGCACCGGACTAGCGGGCAAGACAGATACGCAGTATTTT,CASTGLAGKTDTQYF
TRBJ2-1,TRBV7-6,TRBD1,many,TGTGCCAGCAGCTTAGGGGGACAGGTAGGAAACAATGAGCAGTTCTTC,CASSLGGQVGNNEQFF
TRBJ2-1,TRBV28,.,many,TGTGCCACCATAGGACTCAGCTCCTACAATGAGCAGTTCTTC,CATIGLSSYNEQFF
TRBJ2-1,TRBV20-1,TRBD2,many,TGCAGTGCTAGAGACCTACTAGCGGGTGAACCCTACAATGAGCAGTTCTTC,CSARDLLAGEPYNEQFF
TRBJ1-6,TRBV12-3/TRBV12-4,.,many,TGTGCCAGCAGTTTAGGGACAGAGAATTCACCCCTCCACTTT,CASSLGTENSPLHF
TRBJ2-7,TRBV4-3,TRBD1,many,TGCGCCAGCAGCCATAGGACAGGGGGATACGAGCAGTACTTC,CASSHRTGGYEQYF
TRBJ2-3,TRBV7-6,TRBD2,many,TGTGCCAGCAGCTTAGGTGCGGGGGGATCAGATACGCAGTATTTT,CASSLGAGGSDTQYF
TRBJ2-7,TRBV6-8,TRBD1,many,TGTGCCAGCAGTTTACATCGGCAGGGGGCGAACGAGCAGTACTTC,CASSLHRQGANEQYF
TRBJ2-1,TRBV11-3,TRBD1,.,TGTGCCAGCAGCTCCGCTCGACAGGGGGCCGGTGAGCAGTTCTTC,CASSSARQGAGEQFF
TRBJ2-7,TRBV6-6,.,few,TGTGCCCCTTCCTTGGGGGTCTTCGGCGAGCAGTACTTC,CAPSLGVFGEQYF
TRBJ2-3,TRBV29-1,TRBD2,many,TGCAGCGTTGATGGCGGGGGAGATACGCAGTATTTT,CSVDGGGDTQYF
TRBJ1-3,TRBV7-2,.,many,TGTGCCAGCAGCCCCTCCCCCGGGAACACCATATATTTT,CASSPSPGNTIYF
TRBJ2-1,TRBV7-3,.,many,TGTGCCAGCAGCTTAATGCAGGGCGTGTACAATGAGCAGTTCTTC,CASSLMQGVYNEQFF
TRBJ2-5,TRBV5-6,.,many,TGTGCCAGCAGCACGATGAAAGGGCCACAAGAGACCCAGTACTTC,CASSTMKGPQETQYF
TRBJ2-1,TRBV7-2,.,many,TGTGCCAGCAGCTTAGAGGCCACCCTATATTACAATGAGCAGTTCTTC,CASSLEATLYYNEQFF
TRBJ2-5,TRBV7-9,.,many,TGTGCCAGCAGCCCCGTGGGAGCCCAAGAGACCCAGTACTTC,CASSPVGAQETQYF
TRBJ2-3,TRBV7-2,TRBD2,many,TGTGCCAGCAGCCTTGGGACTAGTCGCACAGATACGCAGTATTTT,CASSLGTSRTDTQYF
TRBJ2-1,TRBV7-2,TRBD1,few,TGTGCCAGCAGCTTCTCGGGACAGGTGAATGAGCAGTTCTTC,CASSFSGQVNEQFF
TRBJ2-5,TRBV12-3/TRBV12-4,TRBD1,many,TGTGCCAGCAGTCCGGGCAGGGGGCAAGAGACCCAGTACTTC,CASSPGRGQETQYF
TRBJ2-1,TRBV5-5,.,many,TGTGCCAGCAGCTTCCTAACTATCTCCTACAATGAGCAGTTCTTC,CASSFLTISYNEQFF
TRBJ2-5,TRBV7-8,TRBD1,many,TGTGCCAGCAGCGGGGACGGGACAGGGGGAGAGACCCAGTACTTC,CASSGDGTGGETQYF
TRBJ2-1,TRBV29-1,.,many,TGCAGCGTTGAAGATCGTAGGGGAGCATATGAGCAGTTCTTC,CSVEDRRGAYEQFF
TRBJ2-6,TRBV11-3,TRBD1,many,TGTGCCAGCAGCTCACTAGGGGGCGGGTCTGGGGCCAACGTCCTGACTTTC,CASSSLGGGSGANVLTF
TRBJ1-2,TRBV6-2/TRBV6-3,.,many,TGTGCCAGCAGTTACTCGATCGCAGACCAATATGGCTACACCTTC,CASSYSIADQYGYTF
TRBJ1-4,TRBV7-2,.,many,TGTGCCAGCAGCTTAGCGTGGGGTGCTAATGAAAAACTGTTTTTT,CASSLAWGANEKLFF
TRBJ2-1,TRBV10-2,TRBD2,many,TGCGCCAGCAGTGAGCCGGGACTAGCGGGAGCCGGTGAAGGCAATGAGCAGTTCTTC,CASSEPGLAGAGEGNEQFF
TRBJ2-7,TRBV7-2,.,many,TGTGCCAGCAGCCAGGGACCTACTAAACTATACGAGCAGTACTTC,CASSQGPTKLYEQYF
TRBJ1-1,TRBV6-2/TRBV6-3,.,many,TGTGCCAGCAGTTGGGGGGCGTACACTGAAGCTTTCTTT,CASSWGAYTEAFF
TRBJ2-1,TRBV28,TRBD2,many,TGTGCCAGCAGTGCGGGAGGGCGGCGGGTGAATGAGCAGTTCTTC,CASSAGGRRVNEQFF
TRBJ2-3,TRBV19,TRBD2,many,TGTGCCAGTAGTATGAGCGGGACCCCCTCCAGAGGCACAGATACGCAGTATTTT,CASSMSGTPSRGTDTQYF
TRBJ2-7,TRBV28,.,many,TGTGCCAGCAGAGGGGGTTGGGAGCAGTACTTC,CASRGGWEQYF
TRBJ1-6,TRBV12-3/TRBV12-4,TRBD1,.,TGTGCCAGCAGTTTAGACCAGGGGGCACTCCACTTT,CASSLDQGALHF
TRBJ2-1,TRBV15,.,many,TGTGCCACCAGAACCGCCCCTCGGGGAACTCACAATGAGCAGTTCTTC,CATRTAPRGTHNEQFF
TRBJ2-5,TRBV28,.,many,TGTGCCAGCAGAAGGACTCAACAAGAGACCCAGTACTTC,CASRRTQQETQYF
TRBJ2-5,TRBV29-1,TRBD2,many,TGCAGCGTTGGAAACCCTAGCGGGGTACAAGAGACCCAGTACTTC,CSVGNPSGVQETQYF
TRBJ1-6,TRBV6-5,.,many,TGTGCCAGCAGTACCGAACTGCGGGACCTCCACTTT,CASSTELRDLHF
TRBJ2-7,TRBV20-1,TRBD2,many,TGCAGTGCTCCTAGTGAATTGACTAGCGGAAGCTCCTACGAGCAGTACTTC,CSAPSELTSGSSYEQYF
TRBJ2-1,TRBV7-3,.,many,TGTGCCAGCAGCTTAAGGGGGGTACCCTACAATGAGCAGTTCTTC,CASSLRGVPYNEQFF
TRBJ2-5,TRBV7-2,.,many,TGTGCCAGCAGCCGGCTGGGTGGCAGGGGTTTTGAGACCCAGTACTTC,CASSRLGGRGFETQYF
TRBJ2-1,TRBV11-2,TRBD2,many,TGTGCCAGCAGCTTCGTTAGCGGGAGTTCCTACAATGAGCAGTTCTTC,CASSFVSGSSYNEQFF
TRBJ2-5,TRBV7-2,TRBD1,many,TGTGCCAGCAGCTTATTGGGTTGGGACAGCCGTTGGGAAGAGACCCAGTACTTC,CASSLLGWDSRWEETQYF
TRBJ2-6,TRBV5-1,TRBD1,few,TGCGCCAGCAGCAGGGGGCCTGGGGCCAACGTCCTGACTTTC,CASSRGPGANVLTF
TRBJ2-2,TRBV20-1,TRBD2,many,TGCAGTGCTGTGGTAGCGGGAGGGCCGTGGAACACCGGGGAGCTGTTTTTT,CSAVVAGGPWNTGELFF
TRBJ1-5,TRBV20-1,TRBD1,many,TGCAGTGCTAGGCTGACAGGGGCTAGCAATCAGCCCCAGCATTTT,CSARLTGASNQPQHF
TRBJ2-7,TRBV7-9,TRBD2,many,TGTGCCAGCAGCTTAGAGGGGACTAGCGTCTACGAGCAGTACTTC,CASSLEGTSVYEQYF
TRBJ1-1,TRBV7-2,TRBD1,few,TGTGCCAGCAGCCAACGGGACAGGGTTTCGACTGAAGCTTTCTTT,CASSQRDRVSTEAFF
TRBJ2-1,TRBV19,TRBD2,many,TGTGCCAGTAGTATTGCTAGCGGGGGATACAATGAGCAGTTCTTC,CASSIASGGYNEQFF